This TCR beta chain was captured in a study of graft-versus-host responses after intestinal transplantation. As for the study in general: Among the recipients, transplants were multivisceral, liver-intestinal, or isolated intestinal. Recipients across the board were started on anti-thymocyte globulin induction, then kept on tacrolimus and steroids for two to four years. Whole-study findings and limits: Some patients had graft-donor T cell macrochimerism. In their allografts, the ratios of graft-versus-host to host-versus-graft T cell clones were high. Analysis identified GvH clones in recipient marrow, with some appearing first in ileum or blood.

Data came from immunoSEQ multiplex PCR; TCRdb stores just in-frame clones and leaves some out. Here the sample spans around 100,000 clones, 90% to 95% being singletons. The CDR3 covers 14 residues. With respect to this clone: As yet, its antigen is unknown.

The material was unstimulated CD4+ T cells sorted from spleen or lymph node cells, obtained before transplant. The rearrangement joins TRBV12-2 to TRBJ1-2; the D segment call TRBD1 is taken from the table without a DNA check. TRBV12-2 is listed as a pseudogene. The receptor was derived from a human donor who was the organ donor for an intestinal transplant. CDR3 sequence (DNA): TGTGCAAGTCGCGTACAGGGTTCTAACTATGGCTACACCTTC. Protein: CASRVQGSNYGYTF.